This TCR beta chain emerged from a study of cytomegalovirus exposure and HLA in healthy donors. Findings and limits, study-wide: Usually a TCR sequence was rare, but some public TCRs were found in many donors. CMV antigen specificity was confirmed in vitro for three CMV-associated chains. Sequence variants that were highly shared formed a cluster that was likely a sequencing artifact. As a later analysis revealed, the rate of TCR association differed by HLA locus, with DRB1 most and HLA-C fewest.

The CDR3 runs 14 residues. The J segment lost 4 bases and the V segment lost 10 bases, leaving 10 bases of the junction unmatched. Germline loops: CDR1 MDHEN, CDR2 SYDVKM. Only a few counts were recorded for this clone. Its antigen is as yet unknown. Amplification used 60 Vbeta primers and 13 Jbeta primers. Sequencing used immunoSEQ multiplex PCR; TCRdb keeps in-frame clones, though not all of them. Of around 150,000 clones listed, roughly nine tenths are singletons. This chain joins TRBV28 and TRBJ2-7, with 10 bases that match TRBD1. The sample was PBMCs. The sequence was collected from a woman in her 30s in good health and CMV-seronegative. CDR3 loop: CATVGWTGGYEQYF. Here the CDR3 DNA reads TGTGCCACCGTTGGTTGGACAGGGGGTTACGAGCAGTACTTC.